Listed below are T cell receptor beta chains from one sample, sequenced in a study of beta chain features in type 1 diabetes. Using immunoSEQ multiplex PCR, the repertoire was profiled, and TCRdb retains in-frame clones only, with some absent. The sample consists of more than 120,000 clones, 10% of them appearing once. Sequencing was carried out using naive CD4+ T cells from blood. Receptor source: a man aged 18 to 35 in good health. The conserved cysteine and the conserved F or W are not part of the CDR3 here.

v_gene	CDR3aa
TRBV7-6	ASSFVREQETQY
TRBV6-1	ASSVIGAANTEAF
TRBV4-1	ASSPSPSYEQY
TRBV7-2	ASSFRQLQETQY
TRBV9	ASSPRQGATNEKLF
TRBV28	ASTSSGESNEQF
TRBV7-3	ASSPSTGSHGYT
TRBV27	ASSFWGGSYNERF
TRBV10-3	AISDGATAYEQY
TRBV7-3	ASSLTSGGAKETQY
TRBV4-2	ASSQDLMGGGEQY
TRBV6-1	ASIRGGRETQY
TRBV5-1	ASSPGAGLAGQETQY
TRBV12-5	ASQLEQGAVGEQF
TRBV14	ASSGRTGALRDYGYT
TRBV18	ASSKRGSSTDTQY
TRBV6-1	ASRDSVNSPLH
TRBV11-2	ASSLDLSAGGPGYT
TRBV6-5	ASSSLGSGANVLT
TRBV4-3	ASSQGTGTNQPQH
TRBV7-2	ASNLGLAGEQY
TRBV9	ASSTQEETQY
TRBV19	ASSIAGQGATKNIQY
TRBV19	ASSLGQSNQPQH
TRBV30	AWSTQANTEAF
TRBV10-3	AISERQGADEQY
TRBV29-1	SVAPLLSTDTQY
TRBV18	ASSPLQSLDEQY
TRBV7-2	ASSPRTDTDTQY
TRBV2	ASSEGVRAGNGYT
TRBV6-6	ASSYSRGEQY
TRBV14	ASSQGATSGVYEQF
TRBV13	ATKERATYEQY
TRBV2	ASSTDRGNQPQH
TRBV4-3	ASSQDRGGRWETQY
TRBV18	ASSPPGVAKNIQY
TRBV6-6	ASSYQTGVDTQY
TRBV9	ASSPSTGRFGNTIY
TRBV11-2	ASSLDRGQPQH
TRBV30	AWTQSGTSLVTGELF
TRBV2	ASMESGELF
TRBV30	AWTGQETQY
TRBV19	ASSDPGQGTYEQY
TRBV5-1	ASSSRDSVERVY
TRBV25-1	ASSPTGGSGYT
TRBV4-1	ASSQTGVSPLH
TRBV7-9	ASSLDRVVYGYT
TRBV6-5	ATRDPTGGRTF
TRBV2	ASSSYGQSDTQY
TRBV6-1	ASSEVGQGRYEQY
TRBV6-5	ASSSLAGYT
TRBV5-1	ASSFGDRENYGYT